Reported below is one T cell receptor beta chain. Antigen: not known. This sample is part of a study of T-cell memory formation after mild COVID-19. With 3 bases clipped from V and 2 bases from J, the junction kept 7 bases outside the gene matches. This CDR3 contains 16 residues. CDR1 is SGHAT, CDR2 FQDESV, per germline (reference sequence). Points from the study as a whole: Day 15 to 85 contracting clones showed balanced CD4/CD8; later expanders leaned CD4+.

MiXCR, run by TCRdb on the 5' RACE reads, gives a single entry per CDR3 protein. In the table there are 300,000 to 400,000 distinct CDR3 sequences, 25% to 30% of which are singletons. Sequenced: PBMCs or a T cell subset sorted from them (not recorded which). The chain joins TRBV11-1 to TRBJ2-3, with 8 nucleotides matching TRBD2. The sequence came from an adult woman who had mild COVID-19 (a few samples of this study predate the infection). Cell type and time point are not known. The CDR3: CASSFTAGEATDTQYF. CDR3 in DNA: TGTGCCAGCAGCTTTACAGCGGGAGAGGCCACAGATACGCAGTATTTT.